This T cell receptor beta chain was documented in a study of T cell repertoires in cytomegalovirus infection. Broader study findings: Individuals carrying CMV plus the relevant HLA were identified by cumulative frequency of public TCR beta families. Across the ex vivo response, the dominant clonotypes were HLA-C-restricted CMV-specific TCR beta clonotypes.

This clonotype was seen at least ten times. The antigen is undetermined. Per germline, CDR1 MDHEN and CDR2 SYDVKM. CDR3 length: 14 residues. The V gene lost 6 bases and the J gene lost 0 bases, with 11 bases spanning the gap. TCRdb called the reads again in MiXCR, with one record for every CDR3 protein. In the table there are approximately 200,000 distinct CDR3 sequences, approximately 22% of which are singletons. The sample taken for sequencing was CD8+ T cells from PBMCs. The V call is TRBV28, the J call TRBJ1-1, with no clear D. The source is a human donor in good health (CMV status not recorded). Some clones in this sample may be carry-over from other donors' samples. The CDR3: CASSLLLMNTEAFF. The CDR3, as DNA: TGTGCCAGCAGCCTCCTTTTGATGAACACTGAAGCTTTCTTT.